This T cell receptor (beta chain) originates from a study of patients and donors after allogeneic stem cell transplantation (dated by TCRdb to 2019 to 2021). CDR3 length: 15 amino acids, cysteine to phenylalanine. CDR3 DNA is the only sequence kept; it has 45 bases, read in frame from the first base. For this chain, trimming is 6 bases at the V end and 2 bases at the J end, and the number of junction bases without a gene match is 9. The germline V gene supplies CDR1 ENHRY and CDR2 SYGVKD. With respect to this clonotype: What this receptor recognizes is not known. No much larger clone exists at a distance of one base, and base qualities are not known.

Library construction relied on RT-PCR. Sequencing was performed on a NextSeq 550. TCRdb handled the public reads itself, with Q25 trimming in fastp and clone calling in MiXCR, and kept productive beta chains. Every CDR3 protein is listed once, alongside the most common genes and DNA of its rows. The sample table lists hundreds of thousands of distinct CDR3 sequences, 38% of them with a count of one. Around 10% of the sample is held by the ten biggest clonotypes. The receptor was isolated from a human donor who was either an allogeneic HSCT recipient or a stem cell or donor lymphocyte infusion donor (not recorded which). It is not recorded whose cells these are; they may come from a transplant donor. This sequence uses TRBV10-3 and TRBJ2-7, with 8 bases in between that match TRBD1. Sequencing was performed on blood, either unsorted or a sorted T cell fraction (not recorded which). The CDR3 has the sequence CAISDSRGRAYEQYF. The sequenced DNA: TGTGCCATCAGCGACTCCAGGGGGCGGGCCTACGAGCAGTACTTC.